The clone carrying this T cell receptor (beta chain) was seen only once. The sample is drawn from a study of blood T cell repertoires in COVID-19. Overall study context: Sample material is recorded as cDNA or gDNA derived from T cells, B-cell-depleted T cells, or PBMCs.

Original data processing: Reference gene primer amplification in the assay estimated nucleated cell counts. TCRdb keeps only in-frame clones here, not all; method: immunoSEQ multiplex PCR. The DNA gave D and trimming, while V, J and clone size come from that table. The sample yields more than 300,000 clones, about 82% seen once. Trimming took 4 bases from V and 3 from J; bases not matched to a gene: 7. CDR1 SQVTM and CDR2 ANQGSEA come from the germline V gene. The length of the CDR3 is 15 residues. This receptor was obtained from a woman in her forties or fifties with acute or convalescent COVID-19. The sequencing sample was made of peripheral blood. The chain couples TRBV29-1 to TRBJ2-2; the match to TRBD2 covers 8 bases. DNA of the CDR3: TGCAGCGTTGTCAGCGGGGGCGGGTACACCGGGGAGCTGTTTTTT. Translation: CSVVSGGGYTGELFF.